The 19 T cell receptor beta chains below all came from one sample that was sequenced in a study of T cells in Graves' hyperthyroidism and ophthalmopathy (dated 2019 in TCRdb). To prepare the library, multiplex PCR was applied. Sequencing was performed on an Illumina HiSeq 2000. TCR beta CDR3 regions were amplified from RNA transcripts. The TCR CDR3 was subjected to a first round of RT-PCR using the HTBI primer set and the Qiagen OneStep RT-PCR kit. The public reads were reanalyzed by TCRdb: fastp trimming at Q25, MiXCR alignment, in-frame beta chains only. For every CDR3 protein sequence, its rows merge into one entry that carries the most common genes and DNA. Here the sample has around 530,000 distinct CDR3 sequences; 17% occur a single time. The leading ten clones occupy 17% of the sample. Specimen: blood. The receptors stem from a woman aged 18 to 35 with Graves' ophthalmopathy.

This clonotype was observed a few times. The rearrangement uses TRBV7-9 and TRBJ2-2, with 11 bases aligning to TRBD2. The CDR3 totals 22 residues. CDR1 and CDR2 from the germline V gene are SEHNR and FQNEAQ (reference sequence). Trimming took 1 base from V and 3 from J; bases not matched to a gene: 19. The CDR3 coding sequence is TGTGCCAGCAGCTTAGGTCTCCTCGGGGGATCGCTAGCGGGAGGCCACACCGGGGAGCTGTTTTTT. It is translated as CASSLGLLGGSLAGGHTGELFF.

This clonotype was detected only a few times. The rearrangement joins TRBV6-1 to TRBJ1-2; D may be TRBD1 (5 bases). The V gene lost 1 base and the J gene lost 7 bases, with 7 bases spanning the gap. This CDR3 comprises 12 residues. Germline V gives CDR1 MNHNS, CDR2 SASEGT. This CDR3 is CASSEGGSGYTF. CDR3 sequence (DNA): TGTGCCAGCAGTGAAGGGGGGTCTGGCTACACCTTC.

The chain joins TRBV2 to TRBJ1-6; 7 bases line up with TRBD1. The germline gives CDR1 SNHLY, CDR2 FYNNEI. With 5 bases clipped from V and 5 bases from J, the junction kept 15 bases outside the gene matches. The CDR3 length is 18 residues. CDR3 bases: TGTGCCAGCAGTCCCCGTTCCAGGGGGGGCCTTGATAATTCACCCCTCCACTTT. Translation gives CASSPRSRGGLDNSPLHF.

This clonotype was recorded at least ten times. This sequence joins TRBV7-2 and TRBJ2-7; D might be TRBD1 (6 bases). Germline CDR1 SGHTA, CDR2 FQGNSA. Deletions cut 5 bases from V and 1 base from J, with 9 bases between. CDR3 length: 13 residues. CDR3 in DNA: TGTGCCAGCAGCCGACAGGCTTCCTACGAGCAGTACTTC. The encoded protein is CASSRQASYEQYF.

Many counts were recorded for this clonotype. The CDR3 DNA reads as TGTGCCAGCAGTCCGCTATATCACCAGACAGGGCTAGCCAAAAACATTCAGTACTTC. Translation gives CASSPLYHQTGLAKNIQYF. The chain links TRBV27 to TRBJ2-4; 7 bases align to TRBD1. J gave up 0 bases and V 5 bases, and 16 bases lay outside the gene matches. Germline CDR1 MNHEY, CDR2 SMNVEV (reference sequence). This CDR3 contains 19 residues.

This clonotype was recorded at least ten times. V and J are TRBV30 and TRBJ2-6, with TRBD1 as a possible D gene (6 bases). The CDR3 runs 11 residues. V was clipped by 4 bases and J by 12 bases, with 10 bases between them. Germline V gene sequence: CDR1 GTSNPN, CDR2 SVGIG (reference sequence). For the CDR3, the DNA is TGTGCCTGGACTACAGGGCCCGTCCTGACTTTC. It yields the protein CAWTTGPVLTF.

This clonotype was counted ten times or more. The chain joins TRBV10-3 to TRBJ2-5, with 12 bases that match TRBD2. V was clipped by 0 bases and J by 3 bases; unmatched bases: 5. This CDR3 contains 17 residues. CDR1 and CDR2 from the germline V gene are ENHRY and SYGVKD. This chain's CDR3 is CAISESLLAGGKETQYF. The DNA of the CDR3 is TGTGCCATCAGTGAGTCGCTTCTAGCGGGGGGGAAAGAGACCCAGTACTTC.

This clonotype was found many times. The V gene is TRBV15, the J gene TRBJ2-1; the D gene is possibly TRBD2 (6 bases). The CDR3 totals 18 residues. The germline V gene encodes CDR1 LNHNV and CDR2 YYDKDF (reference sequence). Trimming pared 0 bases from V and 7 bases from J, leaving 22 bases between. The CDR3 spells CATSRDGVRGGYRNEQFF. The CDR3 DNA reads as TGTGCCACCAGCAGAGATGGGGTTCGGGGAGGCTATAGGAATGAGCAGTTCTTC.

A few counts support this clonotype. The chain links TRBV10-3 to TRBJ2-1; 8 nucleotides align to TRBD2. The trim removed 3 bases at V and 2 bases at J, leaving 3 bases unmatched. Per germline, CDR1 ENHRY and CDR2 SYGVKD. The length of the CDR3 is 15 residues. The CDR3 nucleotides read TGTGCCATCAGTGACCCGGGACTAGCCTACAATGAGCAGTTCTTC. Its translation: CAISDPGLAYNEQFF.

This clonotype has a count of ten or more. The chain uses TRBV7-9 and TRBJ2-2; a weak D match, TRBD1 (5 bases). This CDR3 has 15 residues. In germline, CDR1 is SEHNR, CDR2 FQNEAQ (reference sequence). The V end lost 4 bases, the J end lost 0 bases, and 9 bases lay between the germline ends. The CDR3 loop reads CASSSDSPNTGELFF. CDR3 DNA: TGTGCCAGCAGCTCAGACAGTCCGAACACCGGGGAGCTGTTTTTT.

The CDR3 DNA is TGTGCCATCAGTGAGTCGTTCGGGAAGGGGGAAAAACTGTTTTTT. This translates into CAISESFGKGEKLFF. The chain carries TRBV10-3 and TRBJ1-4, with a tentative D call TRBD1 (5 bases). V lost 0 bases, J lost 8 bases, and 13 bases lay in between. The CDR3 spans 15 residues. From germline, CDR1 is ENHRY and CDR2 SYGVKD.

This clonotype has at least ten counts. The V call is TRBV30, the J call TRBJ2-7; TRBD2 is a possible D gene (5 bases). The CDR3 covers 14 residues. Trimming stripped 2 bases from V and 0 bases from J, with 11 bases between. The germline V gene encodes CDR1 GTSNPN and CDR2 SVGIG (reference sequence). The CDR3 spells CAWSPSGSSYEQYF. CDR3 bases: TGTGCCTGGAGTCCTTCTGGGAGCTCCTACGAGCAGTACTTC.

This clonotype turned up a few times. The CDR3 bases are TGTGCCAGCAGCTGGGACAGAGGCTCTGGGGCCAACGTCCTGACTTTC. It specifies CASSWDRGSGANVLTF. This sequence joins TRBV27 and TRBJ2-6; TRBD1 matches at 7 bases. The CDR3 has 16 amino acids. V lost 6 bases, J lost 0 bases, and 5 bases stayed unmatched. CDR1 and CDR2 from the germline V gene are MNHEY and SMNVEV (reference sequence).

V is TRBV25-1 and J is TRBJ1-2; perhaps TRBD1 as D (5 bases). Germline CDR1 is MGHDK and CDR2 is SYGVNS. This CDR3 contains 15 residues. Trimming left V 3 bases short and J 4 bases short, with 15 bases between. The CDR3: CASSDMGGGGYGYTF. The CDR3 DNA reads TGTGCCAGCAGTGATATGGGGGGGGGTGGCTATGGCTACACCTTC.

The chain carries TRBV6-2 or TRBV6-3 and TRBJ2-7; D is undetermined. V lost 6 bases to trimming and J lost 3 bases, with 9 bases between them. The CDR3 is made up of 12 amino acids. Germline V lookup: CDR1 MNHEY, CDR2 SVGEGT. For the CDR3, the DNA is TGTGCCAGCAGGGCCACCGTCTACGAGCAGTACTTC. Encoded protein: CASRATVYEQYF.

This clonotype has only a few counts. The chain uses TRBV3-1 and TRBJ1-5; D gene unclear. With 0 bases removed from V and 7 bases from J, the gap between germline ends came to 7 bases. This CDR3 is built from 13 residues. CDR1 and CDR2 (germline): LGHDT, YNNKEL (reference sequence). CDR3 in DNA: TGTGCCAGCAGCCAAGAACCTACGCAGCCCCAGCATTTT. This translates into CASSQEPTQPQHF.

The chain recombines TRBV5-1 with TRBJ2-2, with unresolved D. The ends were cut back, 2 bases at V and 2 bases at J, with 13 bases in the middle. The CDR3 has 16 amino acids. Germline lookup yields CDR1 SGHRS and CDR2 YFSETQ. This CDR3 reads CASSFLTNFNTGELFF. The CDR3 DNA sequence: TGCGCCAGCAGCTTTCTTACAAATTTTAACACCGGGGAGCTGTTTTTT.

This clonotype has at least ten counts. This chain uses TRBV30 with TRBJ2-7, with D unresolved. The CDR3 sequence is 11 residues long. The V gene's germline CDR1 is GTSNPN and CDR2 SVGIG (reference sequence). Deletions cut 1 base from V and 2 bases from J, with 3 bases between. As DNA, the CDR3 is TGTGCCTGGAGTGACACCTACGAGCAGTACTTC. Translating gives CAWSDTYEQYF.

There are many counts of this clonotype. The chain links TRBV28 to TRBJ2-7; D ambiguous. V lost 6 bases to trimming and J lost 2 bases, with 14 bases between them. Germline loops: CDR1 MDHEN, CDR2 SYDVKM. The CDR3 runs 14 residues. DNA for the CDR3: TGTGCCAGCAGCTCCGCTGACTTCCCCTACGAGCAGTACTTC. Translated, it gives CASSSADFPYEQYF.